Reported below is one T cell receptor (beta chain). The data were taken from a study of blood T cell repertoires in COVID-19. Study-wide context: The United States, Italy and Spain provided the acute and convalescent COVID-19 samples.

Trimming took 5 bases from V and 3 from J, leaving 13 bases between them. Germline CDR1 reads SGHNT; CDR2 reads YENEEA. The CDR3 is 14 amino acids. Original analysis: Reference gene primers were amplified, and this amplification served to estimate nucleated cell counts. Method: immunoSEQ multiplex PCR; TCRdb's copy keeps in-frame clones and lacks some. V and J calls and clone size are those listed in that table; D and trimming were worked out from the DNA. The table has 99,000 or so clones, 75% to 90% seen once. This clonotype originated in a man in his sixties with acute or convalescent COVID-19. Sample: peripheral blood. The chain uses TRBV11-3 and TRBJ1-1; D is perhaps TRBD1 (5 bases). The CDR3 is CASSRTGGDTEAFF. CDR3 nucleotides: TGTGCCAGCAGCAGGACGGGGGGGGACACTGAAGCTTTCTTT. Variable domain in full (rest from reference TRBV11-3 and TRBJ1-1): EAGVVQSPRYKIIEKKQPVAFWCNPISGHNTLYWYLQNLGQGPELLIRYENEEAVDDSQLPKDRFSAERLKGVDSTLKIQPAELGDSAVYLCASSRTGGDTEAFFGQGTRLTVV.